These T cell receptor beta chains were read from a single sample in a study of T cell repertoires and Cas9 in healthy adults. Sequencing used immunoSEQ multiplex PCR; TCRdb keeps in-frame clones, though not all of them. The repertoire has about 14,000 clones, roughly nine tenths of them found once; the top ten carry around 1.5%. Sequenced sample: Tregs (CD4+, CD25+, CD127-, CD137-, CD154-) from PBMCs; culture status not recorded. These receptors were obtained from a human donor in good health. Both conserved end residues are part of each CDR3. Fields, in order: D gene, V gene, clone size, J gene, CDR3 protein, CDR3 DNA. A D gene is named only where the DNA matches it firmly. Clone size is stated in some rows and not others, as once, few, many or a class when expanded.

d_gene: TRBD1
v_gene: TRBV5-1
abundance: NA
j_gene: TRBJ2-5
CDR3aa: CASSPGTAQETQYF
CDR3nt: TGCGCCAGCAGCCCAGGGACAGCACAAGAGACCCAGTACTTC

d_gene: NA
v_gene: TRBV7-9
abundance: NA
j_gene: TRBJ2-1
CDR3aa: CASSFPGVGMRQFF
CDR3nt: TGTGCCAGCAGCTTTCCGGGAGTGGGGATGAGGCAGTTCTTC

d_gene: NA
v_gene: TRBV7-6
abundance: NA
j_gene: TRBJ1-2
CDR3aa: CASSLLQTPPAGYTF
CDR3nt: TGTGCCAGCAGCCTACTCCAGACGCCCCCGGCGGGCTACACCTTC

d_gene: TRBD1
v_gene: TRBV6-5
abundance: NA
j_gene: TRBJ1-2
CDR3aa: CASSGNRGGDGYTF
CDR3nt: TGTGCCAGCAGTGGAAACAGGGGGGGAGATGGCTACACCTTC

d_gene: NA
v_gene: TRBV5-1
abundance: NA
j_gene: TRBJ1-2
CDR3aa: CASSLPSAGGYTF
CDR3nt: TGCGCCAGCAGCTTGCCCTCAGCGGGTGGCTACACCTTC

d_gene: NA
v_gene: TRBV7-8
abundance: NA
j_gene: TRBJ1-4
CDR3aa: CASRPAGTQGEKLFF
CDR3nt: TGTGCCAGCAGGCCGGCCGGGACCCAGGGTGAAAAACTGTTTTTT

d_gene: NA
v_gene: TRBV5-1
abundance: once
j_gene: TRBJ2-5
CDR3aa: CASSLGAGVETQYF
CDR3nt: TGCGCCAGCAGCTTGGGGGCAGGCGTAGAGACCCAGTACTTC

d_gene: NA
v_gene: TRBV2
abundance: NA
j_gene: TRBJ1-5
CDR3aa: CASSLGHPNQPQHF
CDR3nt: TGTGCCAGCAGTCTCGGACACCCCAATCAGCCCCAGCATTTT

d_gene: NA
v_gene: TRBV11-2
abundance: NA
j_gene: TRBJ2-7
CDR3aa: CASSSYYEQYF
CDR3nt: TGTGCCAGCAGCTCTTACTACGAGCAGTACTTC

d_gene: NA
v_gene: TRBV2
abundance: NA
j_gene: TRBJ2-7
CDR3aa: CASSVASSYEQYF
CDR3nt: TGTGCCAGCAGTGTGGCCAGCTCCTACGAGCAGTACTTC

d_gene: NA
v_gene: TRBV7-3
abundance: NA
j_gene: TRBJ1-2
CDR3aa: CASSLVGTANYGYTF
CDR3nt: TGTGCCAGCAGCTTAGTGGGGACGGCTAACTATGGCTACACCTTC

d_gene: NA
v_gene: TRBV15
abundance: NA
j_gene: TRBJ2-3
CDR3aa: CATSRARILGDTQYF
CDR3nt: TGTGCCACCAGCAGAGCCAGAATCCTGGGAGATACGCAGTATTTT

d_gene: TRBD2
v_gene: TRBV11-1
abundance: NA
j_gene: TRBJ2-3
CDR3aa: CASSFTSGSSTDTQYF
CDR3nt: TGTGCCAGCAGCTTTACTAGCGGGTCTAGCACAGATACGCAGTATTTT

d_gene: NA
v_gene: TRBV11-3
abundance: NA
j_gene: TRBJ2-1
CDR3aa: CASRPGEGNNEQFF
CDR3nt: TGTGCCAGCAGACCCGGGGAAGGTAACAATGAGCAGTTCTTC

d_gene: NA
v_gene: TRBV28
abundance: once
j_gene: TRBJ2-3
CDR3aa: CASAQGISTDTQYF
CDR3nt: TGTGCCAGCGCACAGGGAATAAGCACAGATACGCAGTATTTT

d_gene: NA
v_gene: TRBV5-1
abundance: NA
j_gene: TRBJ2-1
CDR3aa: CASSPSGPPEQFF
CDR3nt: TGCGCCAGCAGCCCCTCGGGACCGCCTGAGCAGTTCTTC

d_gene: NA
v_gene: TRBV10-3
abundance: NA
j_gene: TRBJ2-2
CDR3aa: CAISDSSGELFF
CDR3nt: TGTGCCATCAGTGATAGCTCCGGGGAGCTGTTTTTT

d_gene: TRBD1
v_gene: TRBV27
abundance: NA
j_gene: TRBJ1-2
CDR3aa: CASSLVRGQGYGYTF
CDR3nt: TGTGCCAGCAGTTTAGTTCGGGGACAGGGCTATGGCTACACCTTC

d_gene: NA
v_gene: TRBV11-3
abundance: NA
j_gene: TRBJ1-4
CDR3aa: CASSFGRVSEKLFF
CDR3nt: TGTGCCAGCAGCTTTGGGAGGGTCAGCGAAAAACTGTTTTTT

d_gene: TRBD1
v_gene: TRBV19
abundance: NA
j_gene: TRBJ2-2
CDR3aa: CASSGGQGPTGELFF
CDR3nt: TGTGCCAGTAGTGGGGGACAGGGTCCCACCGGGGAGCTGTTTTTT

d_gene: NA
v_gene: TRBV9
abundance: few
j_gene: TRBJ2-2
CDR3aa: CASSPSPFQDTGELFF
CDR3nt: TGTGCCAGCAGCCCCAGCCCCTTTCAGGACACCGGGGAGCTGTTTTTT

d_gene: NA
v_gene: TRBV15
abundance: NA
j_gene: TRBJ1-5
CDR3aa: CATSSGRTASSNQPQHF
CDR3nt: TGTGCCACCAGCAGCGGGAGGACAGCCTCGAGCAATCAGCCCCAGCATTTT

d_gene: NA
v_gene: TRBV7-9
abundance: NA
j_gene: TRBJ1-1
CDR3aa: CASSRQRQARVSDTEAFF
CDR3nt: TGTGCCAGCAGCCGCCAAAGGCAGGCCAGGGTGAGCGACACTGAAGCTTTCTTT

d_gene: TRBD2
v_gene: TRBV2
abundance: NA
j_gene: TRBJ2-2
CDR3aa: CASSLTGTSNTGELFF
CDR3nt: TGTGCCAGCAGTTTAACCGGGACTAGCAACACCGGGGAGCTGTTTTTT

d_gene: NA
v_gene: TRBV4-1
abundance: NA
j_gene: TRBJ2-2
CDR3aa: CASSQGRPGELFF
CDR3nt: TGCGCCAGCAGCCAAGGTCGACCCGGGGAGCTGTTTTTT

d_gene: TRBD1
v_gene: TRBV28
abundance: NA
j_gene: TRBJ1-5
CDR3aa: CASRTGTGIYQPQHF
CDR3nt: TGTGCCAGCAGGACCGGGACAGGGATCTATCAGCCCCAGCATTTT

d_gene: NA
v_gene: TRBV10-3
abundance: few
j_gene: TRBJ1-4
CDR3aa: CAISATNEKLFF
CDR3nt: TGTGCCATCAGTGCGACTAATGAAAAACTGTTTTTT

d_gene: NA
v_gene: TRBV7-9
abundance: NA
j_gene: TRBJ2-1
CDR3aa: CASSPTLGGYNEQFF
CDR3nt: TGTGCCAGCAGCCCAACGCTAGGAGGGTACAATGAGCAGTTCTTC

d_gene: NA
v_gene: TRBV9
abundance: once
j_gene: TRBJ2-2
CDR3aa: CASSVEINSMTEFFTGELFF
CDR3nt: TGTGCCAGCAGCGTAGAGATAAACAGTATGACAGAATTTTTCACCGGGGAGCTGTTTTTT

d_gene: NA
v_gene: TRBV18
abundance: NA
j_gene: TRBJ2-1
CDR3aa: CASSPPVAEQFF
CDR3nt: TGTGCCAGCTCACCTCCTGTGGCTGAGCAGTTCTTC

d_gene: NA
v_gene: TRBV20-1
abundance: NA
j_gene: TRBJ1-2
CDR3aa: CSAPRTYGYTF
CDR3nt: TGCAGTGCTCCACGGACCTATGGCTACACCTTC

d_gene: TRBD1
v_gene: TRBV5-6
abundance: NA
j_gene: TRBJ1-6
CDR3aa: CASRAGTGNSPLHF
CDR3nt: TGTGCCAGCAGGGCCGGGACAGGGAATTCACCCCTCCACTTT

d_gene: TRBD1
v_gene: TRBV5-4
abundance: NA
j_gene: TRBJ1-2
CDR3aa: CASSSWTGHYGYTF
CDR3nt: TGTGCCAGCAGCTCTTGGACAGGGCACTATGGCTACACCTTC

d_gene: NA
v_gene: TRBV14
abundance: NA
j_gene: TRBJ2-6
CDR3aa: CASSLLQGLGANVLTF
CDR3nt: TGTGCCAGCAGCCTGCTTCAGGGTCTTGGGGCCAACGTCCTGACTTTC

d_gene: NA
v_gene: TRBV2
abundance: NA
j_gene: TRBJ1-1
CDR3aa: CASRGVGEAFF
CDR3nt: TGTGCCAGCAGGGGGGTTGGAGAAGCTTTCTTT

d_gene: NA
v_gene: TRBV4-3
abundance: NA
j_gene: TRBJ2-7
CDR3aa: CASSQVWASTYEQYF
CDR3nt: TGCGCCAGCAGCCAAGTCTGGGCCAGTACCTACGAGCAGTACTTC

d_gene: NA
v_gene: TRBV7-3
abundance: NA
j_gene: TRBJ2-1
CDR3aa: CASSLYGLSYNEQFF
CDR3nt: TGTGCCAGCAGCTTATACGGTTTGTCCTACAATGAGCAGTTCTTC

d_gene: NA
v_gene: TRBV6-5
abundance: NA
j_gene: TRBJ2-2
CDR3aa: CASSYGGIGELFF
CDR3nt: TGTGCCAGCAGTTACGGGGGTATCGGGGAGCTGTTTTTT

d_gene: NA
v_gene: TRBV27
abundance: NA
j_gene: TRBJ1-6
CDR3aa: CASSSSRSVTGYSPLHF
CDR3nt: TGTGCCAGCAGTTCCTCCCGTAGTGTGACAGGTTATTCACCCCTCCACTTT

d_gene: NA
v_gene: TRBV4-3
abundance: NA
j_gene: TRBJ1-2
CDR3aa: CASSQVGTNYGYTF
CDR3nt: TGCGCCAGCAGCCAAGTAGGGACAAACTATGGCTACACCTTC

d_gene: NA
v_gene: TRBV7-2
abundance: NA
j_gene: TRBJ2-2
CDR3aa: CASSLASSTGELFF
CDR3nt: TGTGCCAGCAGCTTAGCGTCAAGCACCGGGGAGCTGTTTTTT

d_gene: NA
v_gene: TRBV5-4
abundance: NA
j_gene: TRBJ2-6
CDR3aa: CASSPGHSGANVLTF
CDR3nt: TGTGCCAGCAGCCCAGGACACTCTGGGGCCAACGTCCTGACTTTC

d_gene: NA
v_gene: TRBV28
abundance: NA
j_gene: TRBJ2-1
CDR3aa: CASDYPGSLGNEQFF
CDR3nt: TGTGCCAGCGATTACCCCGGGTCCCTTGGCAATGAGCAGTTCTTC

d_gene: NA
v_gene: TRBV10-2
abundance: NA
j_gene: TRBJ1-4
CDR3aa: CASSERGRGEKLFF
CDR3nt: TGCGCCAGCAGTGAGAGGGGCCGGGGTGAAAAACTGTTTTTT

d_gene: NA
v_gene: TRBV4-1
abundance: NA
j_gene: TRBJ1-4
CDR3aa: CASSNGGVSNEKLFF
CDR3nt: TGCGCCAGCAGCAACGGCGGGGTTTCTAATGAAAAACTGTTTTTT

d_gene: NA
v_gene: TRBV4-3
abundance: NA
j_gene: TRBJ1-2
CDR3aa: CASSQVSGDGYTF
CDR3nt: TGCGCCAGCAGCCAAGTATCAGGGGATGGCTACACCTTC

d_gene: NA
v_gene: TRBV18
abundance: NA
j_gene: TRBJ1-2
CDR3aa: CASSPDSQFSYTF
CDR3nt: TGTGCCAGCTCACCAGACTCACAGTTCAGCTACACCTTC

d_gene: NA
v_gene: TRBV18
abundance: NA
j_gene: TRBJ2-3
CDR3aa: CASSSASTDTQYF
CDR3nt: TGTGCCAGCTCATCGGCTAGCACAGATACGCAGTATTTT

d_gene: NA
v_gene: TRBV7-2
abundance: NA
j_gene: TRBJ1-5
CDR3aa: CASSLDDRINQPQHF
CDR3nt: TGTGCCAGCAGCTTAGACGACCGAATCAATCAGCCCCAGCATTTT

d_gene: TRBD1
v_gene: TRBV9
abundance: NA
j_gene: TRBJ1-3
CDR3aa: CASSAGTERNTIYF
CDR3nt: TGTGCCAGCAGCGCCGGGACAGAACGAAACACCATATATTTT

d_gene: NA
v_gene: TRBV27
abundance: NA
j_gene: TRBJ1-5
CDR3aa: CASGLSSSYQPQHF
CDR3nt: TGTGCCAGCGGCTTGTCGAGCTCCTATCAGCCCCAGCATTTT

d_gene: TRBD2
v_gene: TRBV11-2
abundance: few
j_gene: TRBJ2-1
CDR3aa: CASSPRLAYNEQFF
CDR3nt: TGTGCCAGCAGCCCCCGACTAGCTTACAATGAGCAGTTCTTC

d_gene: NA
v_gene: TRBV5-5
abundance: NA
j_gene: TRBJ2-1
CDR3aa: CASSLSGESYNEQFF
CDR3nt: TGTGCCAGCAGCTTGTCCGGGGAGTCCTACAATGAGCAGTTCTTC

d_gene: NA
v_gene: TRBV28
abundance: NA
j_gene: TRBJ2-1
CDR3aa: CASSSFSGASDNEQFF
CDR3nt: TGTGCCAGCAGTTCGTTCTCGGGGGCGAGCGACAATGAGCAGTTCTTC